This T cell receptor (beta chain) was captured by sequencing in a study of blood T cell repertoires in COVID-19. About the research overall: Donors in the United States, Italy and Spain gave samples during acute or convalescent COVID-19. T cells, B-cell-depleted T cells, or PBMCs supplied cDNA or gDNA.

Original handling: Amplification with reference gene primers provided the estimates of nucleated cell counts. TCRdb's copy holds only in-frame clones and misses some; the assay was immunoSEQ multiplex PCR. V, J and clone size derive from that table, while D and trimming were established from the DNA sequence. Counted here are about 49,000 clones, 87% occurring once; the ten biggest clones make up under 2.5%. Enrolment of Seattle patients took place during active infection, and they were followed longitudinally. This TCR derives from a woman aged 80 or over with COVID-19, enrolled during active disease. The sample was peripheral blood.

CDR3 bases: TGTGCCAGCAGCGGGAGACAGGGCCCAAATGACGAGCAGTACTTC. Its translation is CASSGRQGPNDEQYF. This chain joins TRBV6-5 and TRBJ2-7, with D tentatively TRBD1 (7 bases). Trimming took 6 bases from V and 5 from J, leaving 20 bases between them. Germline values: CDR1 MNHEY, CDR2 SVGAGI. The CDR3 length is 15 residues.